The 8 T cell receptor beta chains reported below all come from one sample, sequenced in a study of blood T cell repertoires in COVID-19. Assay used: immunoSEQ multiplex PCR; TCRdb lists only in-frame clones, some missing. Among 200,000 to 300,000 clones, about four fifths were seen once, and the ten largest hold about 1.6%. The sample consisted of peripheral blood. These receptors were collected from a woman in her thirties or forties who had recovered from COVID-19.

The chain links TRBV20-1 to TRBJ2-7, with D unresolved. Trimming took off 0 bases at V and 6 bases at J, with 6 bases between the two ends. CDR1 is DFQATT and CDR2 is SNEGSKA in the germline V gene (reference sequence). The CDR3 contains 11 residues. The CDR3 loop is CSAREQVEQYF. The CDR3, as DNA: TGCAGTGCTAGAGAGCAGGTCGAGCAGTACTTC.

This clone turned up a few times. The chain joins TRBV5-1 to TRBJ2-7; D call uncertain. Germline-derived CDR1 and CDR2 are SGHRS and YFSETQ. V was trimmed by 4 bases and J by 2 bases, leaving 13 bases between them. CDR3 size: 14 residues. For the CDR3, the DNA is TGCGCCAGCAGCCCCGCCCCGGCGGCCTACGAGCAGTACTTC. Translated: CASSPAPAAYEQYF. Supplemented by reference TRBV5-1 and TRBJ2-7, the full variable domain reads KAGVTQTPRYLIKTRGQQVTLSCSPISGHRSVSWYQQTPGQGLQFLFEYFSETQRNKGNFPGRFSGRQFSNSRSEMNVSTLELGDSALYLCASSPAPAAYEQYFGPGTRLTVT.

V gene TRBV5-4 combines with J gene TRBJ2-7; D uncertain. Germline CDR1 reads SGHNT; CDR2 reads YYREEE (reference sequence). The CDR3 contains 15 residues. The V end was cut by 0 bases, the J end by 2 bases, with 12 bases between. CDR3 sequence (DNA): TGTGCCAGCAGCTTGGGCGAGAGGATCCCCTACGAGCAGTACTTC. Protein sequence: CASSLGERIPYEQYF.

The chain combines TRBV28 with TRBJ2-5; D is perhaps TRBD1 (6 bases). Germline V gene lookup returns CDR1 MDHEN and CDR2 SYDVKM. The CDR3 consists of 13 residues. V was pared by 8 bases and J by 0 bases, with 10 bases between. The CDR3 reads CASLGQNQETQYF. CDR3 in DNA: TGTGCCAGCCTAGGACAGAACCAAGAGACCCAGTACTTC.

This clone was seen a few times. The chain combines TRBV19 with TRBJ1-5; 7 nucleotides align to TRBD1. The CDR3 sequence is 16 residues long. Looked up from germline, CDR1 is LNHDA and CDR2 is SQIVND (reference sequence). Germline trimming cut 8 bases from V and 4 bases from J; bases unmatched to any gene: 14. In nucleotides, the CDR3 is TGTGCCAGTGTACAACAGGGGATGGCTAAAAATCAGCCCCAGCATTTT. It translates to CASVQQGMAKNQPQHF.

Of note for this clone: One end of the junction does not line up with germline, which may come from a read error. This chain uses TRBV30 with TRBJ2-7; unclear D gene. Germline V CDR1 and CDR2: GTSNPN, SVGIG (reference sequence). This CDR3 has 11 amino acids. The CDR3 nucleotides are TGTGCCTGGAGTGTAAGGCCTAGGCAGATCTTC. Translated: CAWSVRPRQIF.

The rearrangement uses TRBV19 and TRBJ1-6, with D hard to call. The ends were cut back, 4 bases at V and 0 bases at J, with 16 bases in the middle. Per germline, CDR1 LNHDA and CDR2 SQIVND (reference sequence). This CDR3 region has 18 residues. The CDR3 spells CASSTVNLGSSYNSPLHF. The CDR3 DNA is TGTGCCAGTAGTACAGTTAACTTGGGGAGCTCCTATAATTCACCCCTCCACTTT.

This chain links TRBV3-1 (or the pseudogene TRBV3-2) with TRBJ1-4; D ambiguous. CDR3 length: 13 amino acids. The germline CDR1 and CDR2 sequences are LGHDT and YNNKEL (reference sequence). V gave up 0 bases and J gave up 7 bases, with 6 bases separating them. CDR3 loop: CASSQDISEKLFF. Written as DNA, the CDR3 is TGTGCCAGCAGCCAAGACATCAGTGAAAAACTGTTTTTT.